These T cell receptor beta chains were read from a single sample in a study of early T cells in non-severe SARS-CoV-2 infection. TCRdb re-called the 5' RACE reads with MiXCR, one entry per CDR3 protein. Found here are under 140,000 distinct CDR3 sequences, approximately 12% of them singletons; the top ten hold 3.5% to 4%. This specimen consisted of whole blood, obtained at baseline. These receptors were obtained from an adult who was a healthcare worker with PCR-confirmed SARS-CoV-2 infection or an uninfected control (not recorded which). Each CDR3 is given with its conserved first and last residue. The D gene is left open where the match is weak. Not every row has a clone size; where given, it reads once, few, many or a size class.

TRBJ1-2,NA,TRBV29-1,few,CSVRRQDDYGYTF,TGCAGCGTTAGGAGACAGGACGACTATGGCTACACCTTC
TRBJ1-1,NA,TRBV6-5,few,CASNGQGNTEAFF,TGTGCCAGCAACGGCCAGGGTAACACTGAAGCTTTCTTT
TRBJ2-5,NA,TRBV18,NA,CASSPGVQETQYF,TGTGCCAGCTCGCCAGGAGTCCAAGAGACCCAGTACTTC
TRBJ2-3,NA,TRBV20-1,few,CSASPYGLPAYTQYF,TGCAGTGCTAGTCCCTATGGACTCCCCGCTTATACGCAGTATTTT
TRBJ1-1,NA,TRBV20-1,NA,CSARDLPGQNENTEAFF,TGCAGTGCTAGAGACCTGCCGGGACAAAATGAGAACACTGAAGCTTTCTTT
TRBJ2-4,NA,TRBV20-1,NA,CSAPFEGGNIQYF,TGCAGTGCCCCATTTGAGGGAGGAAACATTCAGTACTTC
TRBJ1-2,NA,TRBV4-1,few,CASSLGPLDYGYTF,TGCGCCAGCAGCCTTGGCCCCTTGGACTATGGCTACACCTTC
TRBJ2-6,NA,TRBV6-2/TRBV6-3,NA,CASSYVSGKEGANVLTF,TGTGCCAGCAGTTACGTGTCAGGGAAGGAAGGGGCCAACGTCCTGACTTTC
TRBJ1-5,NA,TRBV6-1,few,CASSGGGSGNQPQHF,TGTGCCAGCAGTGGGGGGGGCTCAGGCAATCAGCCCCAGCATTTT
TRBJ2-1,NA,TRBV5-1,few,CASSLAYTERYNEQFF,TGCGCCAGCAGCTTGGCCTACACAGAGAGATACAATGAGCAGTTCTTC
TRBJ2-5,NA,TRBV5-4,few,CASSLTGNPQETQYF,TGTGCCAGCAGCTTGACCGGGAATCCCCAAGAGACCCAGTACTTC
TRBJ2-1,TRBD2,TRBV10-3,NA,CAIGREREQFF,TGTGCCATCGGGAGGGAGCGTGAGCAGTTCTTC
TRBJ2-3,TRBD1,TRBV4-1,NA,CASSSGGHPTQYF,TGCGCCAGCAGCTCAGGGGGACATCCGACGCAGTATTTT
TRBJ2-3,NA,TRBV11-2,NA,CASSLGQLDTQYF,TGTGCCAGCAGCTTAGGGCAGTTAGATACGCAGTATTTT
TRBJ2-7,NA,TRBV20-1,NA,CSARRFLRDRRYEQYF,TGCAGTGCTAGGCGATTCCTTCGGGACCGACGTTACGAGCAGTACTTC
TRBJ1-1,NA,TRBV6-5,many,CASSSPGSWPEAFF,TGTGCCAGCAGTTCCCCAGGGAGCTGGCCTGAAGCTTTCTTT
TRBJ2-7,NA,TRBV5-1,NA,CASSLVRGSYEQYF,TGCGCCAGCAGCTTGGTCCGGGGATCCTACGAGCAGTACTTC
TRBJ1-1,NA,TRBV6-5,NA,CASSYSSDANTEAFF,TGTGCCAGCAGTTACTCGAGCGATGCAAACACTGAAGCTTTCTTT
TRBJ2-7,NA,TRBV29-1,few,CSVLQGGLYF,TGCAGCGTCCTACAGGGTGGTCTTTATTTC
TRBJ1-1,NA,TRBV2,many,CASSAYGTEAFF,TGTGCCAGCAGCGCCTACGGCACTGAAGCTTTCTTT
TRBJ1-1,NA,TRBV5-1,NA,CASSPRDRREAFF,TGCGCCAGCAGCCCAAGGGACCGGCGGGAAGCTTTCTTT
TRBJ2-1,TRBD1,TRBV11-2,NA,CASSPGTGGLF,TGTGCCAGCAGCCCCGGGACAGGGGGCCTCTTC
TRBJ2-2,NA,TRBV29-1,few,CSVGGEYTGELFF,TGCAGCGTTGGAGGGGAATACACCGGGGAGCTGTTTTTT
TRBJ2-5,NA,TRBV12-3/TRBV12-4,few,CATRNPEAGETQYF,TGTGCCACCCGGAACCCAGAAGCTGGAGAGACCCAGTACTTC
TRBJ1-6,NA,TRBV5-5,NA,CASSLESNSPLHF,TGTGCCAGCAGCTTGGAGTCAAATTCACCCCTCCACTTT
TRBJ2-6,NA,TRBV12-3/TRBV12-4,many,CASSRSSGANVLTF,TGTGCCAGCAGCCGGAGCTCTGGGGCCAACGTCCTGACTTTC
TRBJ1-4,TRBD1,TRBV5-1,NA,CASSWVVEGAAATNEKLFF,TGCGCCAGCAGCTGGGTGGTCGAGGGGGCGGCAGCAACTAATGAAAAACTGTTTTTT
TRBJ2-1,TRBD2,TRBV7-2,NA,CASSPPSGGYNEQFF,TGTGCCAGCAGCCCCCCAAGCGGGGGGTACAATGAGCAGTTCTTC
TRBJ2-1,TRBD2,TRBV3-1,NA,CASSYGTNNEQFF,TGTGCCAGCAGCTACGGGACTAACAATGAGCAGTTCTTC
TRBJ1-1,NA,TRBV6-1,NA,CASRQLVRTEAFF,TGTGCCAGCCGTCAACTGGTGAGGACTGAAGCTTTCTTT
TRBJ1-2,NA,TRBV5-4,few,CASSLVGHNAGGYTF,TGTGCCAGCAGCTTGGTTGGTCACAATGCGGGTGGCTACACCTTC
TRBJ2-7,NA,TRBV28,many,CASSGVEPSYEQYF,TGTGCCAGCAGTGGTGTTGAACCCTCCTACGAGCAGTACTTC
TRBJ2-7,TRBD2,TRBV5-1,NA,CASSPRGPGASGSYEQYF,TGCGCCAGCAGCCCCCGGGGGCCGGGGGCTAGCGGGAGTTACGAGCAGTACTTC
TRBJ1-2,NA,TRBV20-1,NA,CSARDSGQSNYGYTF,TGCAGTGCTAGAGATAGTGGGCAGTCTAACTATGGCTACACCTTC
TRBJ1-1,TRBD1,TRBV6-5,few,CASRQGVYTEAFF,TGTGCCAGCAGGCAGGGGGTTTATACTGAAGCTTTCTTT
TRBJ1-2,NA,TRBV7-9,few,CASSLLEWDGYTF,TGTGCCAGCAGCCTCCTGGAATGGGATGGCTACACCTTC
TRBJ1-2,TRBD1,TRBV29-1,few,CSVGGQGYGYTF,TGCAGCGTTGGAGGACAGGGCTATGGCTACACCTTC